This T cell receptor beta chain was recovered during a study of cytomegalovirus exposure and HLA in healthy donors (dated by TCRdb to between 2016 and 2019). Study-wide context: An earlier analysis of 587 of the donors reported approximately 260 Gb of sequence data and 95 million to 120 million unique TCR beta sequences obtained from around 170 million T cells. Roughly 300 gigabases of sequencing data and tens of millions of unique TCR sequences were included in an early release covering several hundred HLA-typed donors. Among the roughly 410 genotyped donors, more than 70% belonged to the genetic ancestry cluster associated with self-reported Caucasian donors. The aim of the study was to test whether cataloging public T cell receptors could identify signatures of past pathogen exposure. The study profiled the T cell repertoires of hundreds of subjects by immunosequencing and related them to cytomegalovirus serostatus. A separate validation cohort of over 95 different subjects was used in addition to the roughly 670-subject first cohort. To predict cytomegalovirus infection status, the study brought together high-throughput TCR immunosequencing, statistical association of individual TCRs with disease status, and machine learning. To study patterns of TCR occurrence, a later analysis re-analyzed previously published TCR beta repertoires from more than 550 donors and added high-resolution HLA genotyping. Rather than drawing on any new phenotypic data, the later analysis identified candidate immune exposures from TCR beta sequences and the way those sequences occurred across donors. An earlier analysis of around 540 of the donors applied high-throughput TCR beta sequencing to assess whether each TCR beta V gene segment acted as functional or pseudogenic. Donor age, sex, ethnicity and CMV serostatus were compiled alongside the repertoire data. In a later genetic analysis, genome-wide SNP genotypes for about three fifths of the roughly 670 donors were used, and that subset was treated as a discovery cohort. Every discovery cohort repertoire had been produced on one sequencing platform. HLA typing covered class I and class II loci at four-digit resolution. Typing coverage varied by locus: 629-630 donors for A, B, C, DRB1 and DQB1; roughly 500 for DQA1; about 570 for DPA1; roughly 470 for DPB1. Several DR-DQ haplotypes were handled as single units for association and clustering because linkage in the cohort was strong. Among about 400 genotyped donors of the cohort, an average of approximately 200,000 unique TCR beta nucleotide sequences was sequenced per donor, of which approximately 19% were non-productive.

The germline V gene (reference sequence) provides CDR1 LNHDA and CDR2 SQIVND. The CDR3 contains 12 residues, cysteine and phenylalanine counted. This entry keeps only the CDR3 DNA: 36 bases, framed from base 1. For this chain, trimming is 8 bases at the V end and 4 bases at the J end, and the number of junction bases without a gene match is 3. The library came from the immunoSEQ multiplex PCR assay. For the multiplex PCR, a mixture combining 60 forward primers for TCR Vbeta segments and 13 reverse primers for TCR Jbeta segments was used. The CDR3 region of rearranged TCR beta genes was amplified from genomic DNA by a multiplex PCR assay. The Illumina HiSeq System was used to sequence the amplified TCR beta libraries as 87-base-pair reads. In the original analysis: In a later analysis, 70 million to 95 million unique TCR beta chains were counted across the roughly 670 repertoires, and roughly 10 million of these chains were shared by at least two donors. Raw reads were error-corrected and collapsed into unique sequences with a nearest-neighbor algorithm that merged closely related sequences to remove PCR and sequencing errors. CDR3 sequences were aligned to IMGT reference sequences to assign V, D and J gene segments. For a sequence to be retained, a match of at least six nucleotides was required to both a V gene segment and a J gene segment. A rearrangement was called productive if the CDR3 had no stop codons and remained in frame with V and J, and every other rearrangement was called non-productive. Following IMGT convention, CDR3 was defined as the stretch from the second conserved V-encoded cysteine to the conserved J-encoded phenylalanine. The earlier analysis of a few hundred of the donors excluded any sequence lacking an unambiguous match to a single V gene segment. An earlier analysis of 500 to 700 of the donors classified V segments as functional when productive rearrangements were above 56.7% and as segregating when the standard deviation between donors was above 5%. A statistical classification framework was developed to diagnose cytomegalovirus status using the catalog of TCR beta chain sequences. V and J gene assignment, in a later analysis, came from comparing TCR nucleotide sequences with IMGT/GENE-DB human TR gene sequences. In a later analysis, CDR3 sequences and most-parsimonious VDJ recombination scenarios were assigned using the TCRdist pipeline. In a later analysis, each TCR beta chain was defined by its CDR3 amino acid sequence together with its V-gene family, and reads without a unique V-gene family were excluded. In a later analysis, several hundred highly shared, low-generation-probability nucleotide sequences were removed to address suspected cross-contamination and a sequencing artifact. For each public chain, a later analysis derived a clonal expansion index from normalized ranks of inferred template counts within each repertoire. A later analysis computed generation probabilities with a VDJ recombination model fitted to out-of-frame rearrangements, and checked the results against IGoR. In a later analysis, TCR-TCR, TCR-HLA and TCR-CMV co-occurrence was scored with hypergeometric tests, and a repertoire-size bias correction was applied to TCR pairs. A later analysis estimated false discovery rates by permuting HLA or CMV assignments 20 times. In a later analysis, co-occurring TCRs were grouped with DBSCAN, and TCRdist sequence similarity was added when clustering was performed within HLA-allele-positive subsets. Repertoires with fewer than 30,000 or more than 120,000 public chains were left out of co-occurrence clustering, as were about 5 repertoires with anomalous nucleotide sharing. The source is immuneACCESS, and TCRdb retained only in-frame sequences with V and J called. Part of the clones is not carried over; for the studies checked, unresolved V genes explain less than half of this, and the remainder is unexplained. The DNA gave D and trimming, while V, J and clone size come from that table. The sample has 120,000 or so clones on record, 81% of them singletons. Approximately 4% of the sample rests with the top ten.

In the case of this clone: It has no known antigen specificity. The input lacks base qualities; no much larger clone sits a single base away.

The paper's findings and limits, for the study overall: Linkage disequilibrium might explain the correlated functional status among segregating V segments, but an unknown experimental factor could not be ruled out. According to a later analysis, parvovirus B19, influenza, CMV and Epstein-Barr virus appeared linked to several top co-occurrence clusters. A group of highly shared sequence variants was considered likely to be a technical artifact of the sequencing pipeline. A later analysis found that TCR association rates varied across HLA loci, with DRB1 alleles showing the most associated TCRs and HLA-C alleles the fewest. According to a later analysis, most CMV-associated TCR beta chains appeared to be HLA-restricted, and the HLA associations seemed to be driven largely by CMV exposure. A few of the identified cytomegalovirus-associated TCR beta chains were confirmed in vitro to be specific for cytomegalovirus antigens. While some public TCRs were present in many individuals, most TCR sequences turned up only very rarely across donors. The study listed 164 TCR beta chains as associated with cytomegalovirus. In a later genetic analysis, fewer N-insertions in productive TCRs were reported among donors in an Asian-associated ancestry cluster than the approximately 670-donor mean. Cytomegalovirus status was reported to be diagnosed by the classifier with high specificity and sensitivity in both the original and validation cohorts. The authors suggested that the approach could potentially be generalized to other disease states and immunological phenotypes. The only immune exposure information available for the cohort was CMV serostatus. The cohort was sequenced for TCR beta chains only, and without alpha or paired-chain data the features that could be detected were limited. In an earlier analysis of over 550 of the donors, most TCR beta V segments were observed in productive rearrangements about 90% or about 30% of the time, broadly matching IMGT annotations. Sequencing depth was assumed to be roughly uniform across donors in the presence/absence analyses, though that assumption may not hold. Because counts were too low, 15 to 20 rarely observed V segments, including chromosome 9 orphons, were left out of the earlier analysis of several hundred of the donors. A later genetic analysis associated a missense DCLRE1C variant with V-gene and J-gene trimming of TCR beta chains, and an independent cohort replicated the association. In a later analysis, HLA-associated TCR beta chains showed more clonal expansion and lower generation probabilities than non-associated chains that were equally common. A further reported finding was that TCR beta sequences accurately predicted the HLA-A and HLA-B alleles for most subjects in the first cohort. Some IMGT-functional V segments, including TRBV6-2 and TRBV6-3, could not be told apart with the 87-base-pair reads, so those segments were excluded. Because HLA typing was missing for some donors at each locus, association tests included only the typed subset. When HLA alleles, especially DR and DQ, strongly co-occurred, TCR associations were difficult to assign to individual alleles. A later analysis associated 15,000 or so TCR beta sequences with specific HLA alleles at a false discovery rate of 0.05.

The cohort was made up of approximately 670 healthy bone marrow donors. All cohort members were sampled while nominally healthy, although unrecorded immune exposures were likely present. The donor tested CMV seropositive, placing the donor among the approximately 290 seropositive members of the cohort. A peripheral blood sample was provided by each donor, and peripheral blood mononuclear cells were used for TCR beta sequencing. Genomic DNA extraction from the blood cell samples was performed with the Qiagen DNeasy Blood Extraction Kit. Input material: PBMCs. The clonotype originates from a man aged 18 to 35 in good health and CMV-seropositive. The rearranged chain carries TRBV19 and TRBJ1-1; 8 junctional bases match TRBD1. The nucleotide sequence reads as follows: TGTGCCAGTCTTACAGGGGGCACTGAAGCTTTCTTT. Its coded protein is CASLTGGTEAFF.